Detailed here is one T cell receptor beta chain. This clone has a handful of counts. Its recognized antigen is unknown. There are no base qualities to consult, and no much larger clone falls within one base. The library was made by the immunoSEQ multiplex PCR assay. TCRdb limited this immuneACCESS table to in-frame rearrangements with V and J called. A share of clones is missing; checked studies link under half to unresolved V genes, and the rest is unexplained. Across this sample there are 50,000 or so clones, with just over 85% seen only once. The ten largest clones take up approximately 3% of the sample. This record belongs to a study of control samples from healthy donors and cancer patients (dated by TCRdb to 2020 to 2021). Inclusive of the bounding cysteine and phenylalanine, the CDR3 is 14 residues long. The only DNA kept is the CDR3, 42 bases in frame from the first base. Trimming costs V 0 bases and J 1 base, and their ends lie 7 bases apart. From the germline V gene, CDR1 is SGHRS and CDR2 is YFSETQ.

The V and J genes are TRBV5-1 and TRBJ1-1; TRBD1 is possibly the D segment (6 matching bases). Source material: PBMCs. The clonotype originates from a woman in her fifties or sixties with lung cancer. The CDR3 protein sequence reads: CASSLVQGNTEAFF. The DNA reads as follows: TGCGCCAGCAGCTTGGTACAGGGGAACACTGAAGCTTTCTTT.